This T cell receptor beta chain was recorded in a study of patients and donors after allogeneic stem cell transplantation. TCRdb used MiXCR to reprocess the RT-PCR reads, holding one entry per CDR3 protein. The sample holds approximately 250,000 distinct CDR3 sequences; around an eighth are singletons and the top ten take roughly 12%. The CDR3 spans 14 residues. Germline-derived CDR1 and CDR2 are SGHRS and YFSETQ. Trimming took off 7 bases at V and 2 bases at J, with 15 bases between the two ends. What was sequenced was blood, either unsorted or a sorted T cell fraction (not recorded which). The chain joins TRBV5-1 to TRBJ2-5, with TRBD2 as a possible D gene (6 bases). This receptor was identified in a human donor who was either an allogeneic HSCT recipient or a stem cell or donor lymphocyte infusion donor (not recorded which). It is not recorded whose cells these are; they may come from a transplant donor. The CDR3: CASRLEGIQETQYF. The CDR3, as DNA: TGCGCCAGCCGACTAGAGGGGATTCAAGAGACCCAGTACTTC.